The rows below give T cell receptor beta chains drawn from one sample of a study of T cell repertoires in ileal Crohn's disease. Method: immunoSEQ multiplex PCR; TCRdb's copy keeps in-frame clones and lacks some. Among approximately 12,000 clones, 60% to 80% were seen once, and the ten largest hold about 9%. Source material: ileal tissue. The source of these receptors is an adult with Crohn's disease. Each CDR3 is given with its conserved first and last residue. A D gene is named only where the DNA matches it firmly. Clone size is not always given. Where it is, it says once, few, many or a class for expanded clones.

CDR3 DNA: TGCGCCAGCCGCCCTATGTGGCCTGCACCAGCCGGGAACACTGAAGCTTTCTTT
CDR3 protein: CASRPMWPAPAGNTEAFF
clone size: .
J gene: TRBJ1-1
V gene: TRBV5-1
D gene: .

CDR3 DNA: TGTGCCAGTGCAGGGTACAATGAGCAGTTCTTC
CDR3 protein: CASAGYNEQFF
clone size: .
J gene: TRBJ2-1
V gene: TRBV19
D gene: .

CDR3 DNA: TGCGCCAGCAGCTCCGGGGTAGCGGGGGGCACAGATACGCAGTATTTT
CDR3 protein: CASSSGVAGGTDTQYF
clone size: .
J gene: TRBJ2-3
V gene: TRBV5-1
D gene: TRBD2

CDR3 DNA: TGTGCCAGCACTCGACCAGGGGGGGGAATTCAGCCCCAGCATTTT
CDR3 protein: CASTRPGGGIQPQHF
clone size: .
J gene: TRBJ1-5
V gene: TRBV2
D gene: TRBD1

CDR3 DNA: TGTGCCACAGGACAAGGAACCAACTATGGCTACACCTTC
CDR3 protein: CATGQGTNYGYTF
clone size: .
J gene: TRBJ1-2
V gene: TRBV27
D gene: .

CDR3 DNA: TGTGCCAGCAGTTACCAGGGGGCGAGATTGGGTGAGCAGTTCTTC
CDR3 protein: CASSYQGARLGEQFF
clone size: .
J gene: TRBJ2-1
V gene: TRBV6-6
D gene: TRBD1

CDR3 DNA: TGTGCCAGCTCTTCACAGGGGTACGAGCAGTACTTC
CDR3 protein: CASSSQGYEQYF
clone size: medium-sized
J gene: TRBJ2-7
V gene: TRBV18
D gene: TRBD1

CDR3 DNA: TGTGCCAGCAGACCAACAGGGGAGGCATTCCAAGAGACCCAGTACTTC
CDR3 protein: CASRPTGEAFQETQYF
clone size: few
J gene: TRBJ2-5
V gene: TRBV28
D gene: .

CDR3 DNA: TGTGCTAGTGGTTTGGTTAGGGAGACCCGGTACTTC
CDR3 protein: CASGLVRETRYF
clone size: .
J gene: TRBJ2-5
V gene: TRBV12-5
D gene: .

CDR3 DNA: TGTGCCATCAGTGAGTATATGGGAGAGCAGTACTTC
CDR3 protein: CAISEYMGEQYF
clone size: few
J gene: TRBJ2-7
V gene: TRBV10-3
D gene: .

CDR3 DNA: TGTGCCAGCAGTGAATGGATGGTGAATTCACCCCTCCACTTT
CDR3 protein: CASSEWMVNSPLHF
clone size: .
J gene: TRBJ1-6
V gene: TRBV6-1
D gene: .

CDR3 DNA: TGTGCCAGCAGCCCCGGACAGGGGGTTAACTATGGCTACACCTTC
CDR3 protein: CASSPGQGVNYGYTF
clone size: few
J gene: TRBJ1-2
V gene: TRBV7-9
D gene: TRBD1

CDR3 DNA: TGTGCCAGCAGTCAAACGACAGGTTCTTCCTACGAGCAGTACTTC
CDR3 protein: CASSQTTGSSYEQYF
clone size: .
J gene: TRBJ2-7
V gene: TRBV7-9
D gene: .

CDR3 DNA: TGTGCCAGCAGCTTAAAAGGGACAGACTATGGCTACACCTTC
CDR3 protein: CASSLKGTDYGYTF
clone size: few
J gene: TRBJ1-2
V gene: TRBV13
D gene: TRBD1

CDR3 DNA: TGTGCCAGTGGTAGGAACACCGGGGAGCTGTTTTTT
CDR3 protein: CASGRNTGELFF
clone size: .
J gene: TRBJ2-2
V gene: TRBV2
D gene: .

CDR3 DNA: TGTGCCAGCAGTTTGATACAGGGAGGTGGCTACACCTTC
CDR3 protein: CASSLIQGGGYTF
clone size: .
J gene: TRBJ1-2
V gene: TRBV27
D gene: .

CDR3 DNA: TGTGCCAGCAGCTTGGTCGGGGGCCCCACCGGGGAGCTGTTTTTT
CDR3 protein: CASSLVGGPTGELFF
clone size: .
J gene: TRBJ2-2
V gene: TRBV5-6
D gene: .

CDR3 DNA: TGTGCCAGCCGCCGGACTCTCACCGGGGAGCTGTTTTTT
CDR3 protein: CASRRTLTGELFF
clone size: .
J gene: TRBJ2-2
V gene: TRBV6-1
D gene: .

CDR3 DNA: TGTGCCAGCAGCGTAGTGGACAGGGATCACGGCTACACCTTC
CDR3 protein: CASSVVDRDHGYTF
clone size: few
J gene: TRBJ1-2
V gene: TRBV9
D gene: TRBD1

CDR3 DNA: TGTGCCAGCAGTGACCCTGGGACAGCTGGAAACACCATATATTTT
CDR3 protein: CASSDPGTAGNTIYF
clone size: .
J gene: TRBJ1-3
V gene: TRBV6-4
D gene: TRBD1

CDR3 DNA: TGCGCCAGCAGCCTCCGGACAGGCCCTAACTATGGCTACACCTTC
CDR3 protein: CASSLRTGPNYGYTF
clone size: .
J gene: TRBJ1-2
V gene: TRBV5-1
D gene: TRBD1

CDR3 DNA: TGTGCCAGCAGTCCCTCGGACTATTGGTCCGGGGCCCAGTACTTC
CDR3 protein: CASSPSDYWSGAQYF
clone size: .
J gene: TRBJ2-5
V gene: TRBV27
D gene: .

CDR3 DNA: TGTGCCAGCAGATCCCGGACCCTCTATGGCTACACCTTC
CDR3 protein: CASRSRTLYGYTF
clone size: .
J gene: TRBJ1-2
V gene: TRBV6-6
D gene: .

CDR3 DNA: TGTGCCAGCAGCTTTTCCGGGACTAGCGGGGGGGCCTACGAGCAGTACTTC
CDR3 protein: CASSFSGTSGGAYEQYF
clone size: .
J gene: TRBJ2-7
V gene: TRBV7-8
D gene: TRBD2

CDR3 DNA: TGTGCCACCAGCAAGGGGGGGCGCAATCAGCCCCAGCATTTT
CDR3 protein: CATSKGGRNQPQHF
clone size: .
J gene: TRBJ1-5
V gene: TRBV15
D gene: .

CDR3 DNA: TGTGCCAGTAGTCCCGTCGGAGGCGTTGTCTACAATGAGCAGTTCTTC
CDR3 protein: CASSPVGGVVYNEQFF
clone size: few
J gene: TRBJ2-1
V gene: TRBV19
D gene: .

CDR3 DNA: TGTGCCAGTAGCCGTGACCCCTCAGATACGCAGTATTTT
CDR3 protein: CASSRDPSDTQYF
clone size: .
J gene: TRBJ2-3
V gene: TRBV19
D gene: .

CDR3 DNA: TGTGCCAGTAGTCTCGAGCGGGGCACTGAAGCTTTCTTT
CDR3 protein: CASSLERGTEAFF
clone size: .
J gene: TRBJ1-1
V gene: TRBV19
D gene: .

CDR3 DNA: TGTGCCAGCAGCCTCAACGGAGGAAACACTGAAGCTTTCTTT
CDR3 protein: CASSLNGGNTEAFF
clone size: .
J gene: TRBJ1-1
V gene: TRBV11-1
D gene: .

CDR3 DNA: TGTGCCAGCAGCCCACCCGGGGGACACTATGGCTACACCTTC
CDR3 protein: CASSPPGGHYGYTF
clone size: once
J gene: TRBJ1-2
V gene: TRBV7-6
D gene: .

CDR3 DNA: TGTGCCAGCCGCAGGGACGGCAATCAGCCCCAGCATTTT
CDR3 protein: CASRRDGNQPQHF
clone size: .
J gene: TRBJ1-5
V gene: TRBV2
D gene: .

CDR3 DNA: TGTGCCAGTAGGCATACAGGGGGGCGAGCTGAAGCTTTCTTT
CDR3 protein: CASRHTGGRAEAFF
clone size: .
J gene: TRBJ1-1
V gene: TRBV19
D gene: TRBD1

CDR3 DNA: TGTGCCAGCAGCCCGGAGGACTGGTCGGATACGCAGTATTTT
CDR3 protein: CASSPEDWSDTQYF
clone size: .
J gene: TRBJ2-3
V gene: TRBV7-9
D gene: .

CDR3 DNA: TGTGCCAGCAGCTTGTATAACGGGGGCTATGACTATGGCTACACCTTC
CDR3 protein: CASSLYNGGYDYGYTF
clone size: few
J gene: TRBJ1-2
V gene: TRBV5-6
D gene: .

CDR3 DNA: TGCAGCGTTATAACAGGGGGCGCCCCCGGGGAGCTGTTTTTT
CDR3 protein: CSVITGGAPGELFF
clone size: .
J gene: TRBJ2-2
V gene: TRBV29-1
D gene: TRBD1

CDR3 DNA: TGTGCCAGCAGCGACCTAGCGGGGGCGGGGTATACGCAGTATTTT
CDR3 protein: CASSDLAGAGYTQYF
clone size: .
J gene: TRBJ2-3
V gene: TRBV6-1
D gene: TRBD2

CDR3 DNA: TGCAGCGTTAGTCCCGAGGGGGGGTATGGCTACACCTTC
CDR3 protein: CSVSPEGGYGYTF
clone size: .
J gene: TRBJ1-2
V gene: TRBV29-1
D gene: .

CDR3 DNA: TGTGCCAGCAGTACCGACGGCGCCTATGGCGAGCAGTACTTC
CDR3 protein: CASSTDGAYGEQYF
clone size: .
J gene: TRBJ2-7
V gene: TRBV6-6
D gene: .

CDR3 DNA: TGTGCCAGCAGTAGGCAGGGCTATGGCTACACCTTC
CDR3 protein: CASSRQGYGYTF
clone size: .
J gene: TRBJ1-2
V gene: TRBV6-5
D gene: .

CDR3 DNA: TGTGCCAGCATCGAAGGGGGGGCTGGCTATGGCTACACCTTC
CDR3 protein: CASIEGGAGYGYTF
clone size: .
J gene: TRBJ1-2
V gene: TRBV28
D gene: .

CDR3 DNA: TGCGCCAGCAGCTTGGGATTAGACAGGACGAGCTCCTATAATTCACCCCTCCACTTT
CDR3 protein: CASSLGLDRTSSYNSPLHF
clone size: once
J gene: TRBJ1-6
V gene: TRBV5-1
D gene: .

CDR3 DNA: TGTGCCAGCAAGCCAAGCGGGGGAGGAGAGCAGTACTTC
CDR3 protein: CASKPSGGGEQYF
clone size: .
J gene: TRBJ2-7
V gene: TRBV11-2
D gene: TRBD2

CDR3 DNA: TGTGCCAGCAGCTTAGACACGGACAGGGTAGGAGGCTACACCTTC
CDR3 protein: CASSLDTDRVGGYTF
clone size: .
J gene: TRBJ1-2
V gene: TRBV11-2
D gene: TRBD1

CDR3 DNA: TGTGCCAGCAGTTTAAGGAGGGGGGACACTGAAGCTTTCTTT
CDR3 protein: CASSLRRGDTEAFF
clone size: .
J gene: TRBJ1-1
V gene: TRBV28
D gene: .

CDR3 DNA: TGTGCCAGCAGCGTAGGTGCGACTAGCCTCGGATACAATGAGCAGTTCTTC
CDR3 protein: CASSVGATSLGYNEQFF
clone size: .
J gene: TRBJ2-1
V gene: TRBV9
D gene: TRBD2

CDR3 DNA: TGTGCCAGCGTGACACAGGGAAGGGCCTACGAGCAGTACTTC
CDR3 protein: CASVTQGRAYEQYF
clone size: .
J gene: TRBJ2-7
V gene: TRBV11-2
D gene: .

CDR3 DNA: TGTGCCAGCAGCTCCGGTCGCGGGGTCCAAGAGACCCAGTACTTC
CDR3 protein: CASSSGRGVQETQYF
clone size: .
J gene: TRBJ2-5
V gene: TRBV11-2
D gene: .

CDR3 DNA: TGTGCCAGCAGTTTTCAGGAACGCTACGAGCAGTACTTC
CDR3 protein: CASSFQERYEQYF
clone size: .
J gene: TRBJ2-7
V gene: TRBV6-6
D gene: .

CDR3 DNA: TGTGCCAGTACCACAGGTCTGCACACTGAAGCTTTCTTT
CDR3 protein: CASTTGLHTEAFF
clone size: .
J gene: TRBJ1-1
V gene: TRBV19
D gene: .

CDR3 DNA: TGCAGCGTTGCGGAAAACCTCGCGAACACTGAAGCTTTCTTT
CDR3 protein: CSVAENLANTEAFF
clone size: medium-sized
J gene: TRBJ1-1
V gene: TRBV29-1
D gene: .

CDR3 DNA: TGCGCCAGCAGCGGGACTAGCGGGGGGAACACAGATACGCAGTATTTT
CDR3 protein: CASSGTSGGNTDTQYF
clone size: .
J gene: TRBJ2-3
V gene: TRBV5-1
D gene: TRBD2

CDR3 DNA: TGCGCCAGCAGCTTGGCCGTAGGGGACTCGGGGGAGACCCAGTACTTC
CDR3 protein: CASSLAVGDSGETQYF
clone size: .
J gene: TRBJ2-5
V gene: TRBV5-1
D gene: .

CDR3 DNA: TGTGCCAGTAGTATAATGGGGCTACAGGGGAGGGAGCAGTACTTC
CDR3 protein: CASSIMGLQGREQYF
clone size: .
J gene: TRBJ2-7
V gene: TRBV19
D gene: .

CDR3 DNA: TGTGCTAGCAGCTTAGGCGGGGGGGGCAATGAGCAGTTCTTC
CDR3 protein: CASSLGGGGNEQFF
clone size: .
J gene: TRBJ2-1
V gene: TRBV7-7
D gene: TRBD2

CDR3 DNA: TGCAGCGTTGGACTAGCGGGGGGGCACTACGAGCAGTACTTC
CDR3 protein: CSVGLAGGHYEQYF
clone size: few
J gene: TRBJ2-7
V gene: TRBV29-1
D gene: TRBD2

CDR3 DNA: TGCGCCAGCGGGCTGGGTTTTACGGGAAACACCATATATTTT
CDR3 protein: CASGLGFTGNTIYF
clone size: .
J gene: TRBJ1-3
V gene: TRBV5-1
D gene: .

CDR3 DNA: TGTGCCAGCAGTCTAGCGGGGGGGCCGGACACCGGGGAGCTGTTTTTT
CDR3 protein: CASSLAGGPDTGELFF
clone size: .
J gene: TRBJ2-2
V gene: TRBV5-4
D gene: TRBD2

CDR3 DNA: TGTGCCAGCAGCCCCAGACAGGGCAGGGGGGCTTTCTTT
CDR3 protein: CASSPRQGRGAFF
clone size: few
J gene: TRBJ1-1
V gene: TRBV6-4
D gene: TRBD1

CDR3 DNA: TGTGCCAGCAGCCGCCAGGTCAGAAACACTGAAGCTTTCTTT
CDR3 protein: CASSRQVRNTEAFF
clone size: .
J gene: TRBJ1-1
V gene: TRBV7-6
D gene: .

CDR3 DNA: TGTGCCAGTACCAAAAAGGGACAGGGGAACAATGAGCAGTTCTTC
CDR3 protein: CASTKKGQGNNEQFF
clone size: .
J gene: TRBJ2-1
V gene: TRBV19
D gene: TRBD1